One sample yielded the 31 T cell receptor beta chains listed below, sequenced in a study of Ad26.COV2.S vaccination and SARS-CoV-2 variants. Measured with immunoSEQ multiplex PCR; TCRdb has only the in-frame clones, and not every one. The sample includes about half a million clones, around 89% of them seen just once. Treatment here: about 20 received Ad26.COV2.S at low or high dose, single or two shots; 5 received placebo; per-sample allocation not given. Sampling took place 63 days after the first vaccine or placebo injection. The sample in question was peripheral blood, obtained in a trial of Ad26.COV2.S vaccine versus placebo. These receptors were taken from a person aged 18-65 years who received the Ad26.COV2.S COVID-19 vaccine or a placebo.

V gene TRBV27 combines with J gene TRBJ2-3, with TRBD2 matching over 12 bases. Germline lookup yields CDR1 MNHEY and CDR2 SMNVEV (reference sequence). The trim removed 2 bases at V and 5 bases at J, leaving 8 bases unmatched. The CDR3 spans 17 residues. The CDR3 sequence is CASSLKGLAGFGDTQYF. For the CDR3, the DNA is TGTGCCAGCAGTTTAAAAGGACTAGCGGGATTCGGAGATACGCAGTATTTT.

The chain carries TRBV28 and TRBJ2-4; 9 bases line up with TRBD1. The CDR3 has 15 amino acids. Trimming at V came to 5 bases and at J to 8 bases, leaving 10 bases not matched to a gene. The germline V gene encodes CDR1 MDHEN and CDR2 SYDVKM. DNA for the CDR3: TGTGCCAGCAGTAGTCCCGGGACAGGGTTCGACATTCAGTACTTC. Amino acid sequence: CASSSPGTGFDIQYF.

On this clone: The identical CDR3 is also encoded by other nucleotide sequences in the sample. The DNA for the CDR3 is TGTGCCAGCAGTTTAAGTGGGGCCAACGTCCTGACTTTC. Residues: CASSLSGANVLTF. This rearrangement joins TRBV27 to TRBJ2-6; D is unclear. CDR1 is MNHEY and CDR2 is SMNVEV in the germline V gene (reference sequence). CDR3 length: 13 amino acids. With 2 bases removed from V and 3 bases from J, the gap between germline ends came to 2 bases.

The gene calls are TRBV28 and TRBJ2-2; no definite D call. This CDR3 region has 17 residues. Trimming stripped 6 bases from V and 6 bases from J, with 23 bases between. Germline CDR1 reads MDHEN; CDR2 reads SYDVKM. CDR3 amino acids: CASSHGDVRYGAGELFF. In DNA, the CDR3 is TGTGCCAGCAGCCACGGTGATGTACGGTATGGTGCCGGGGAGCTGTTTTTT.

The genes are TRBV2 and TRBJ1-1; D not certain. The length of the CDR3 is 12 residues. Trimming removed 6 bases from V and 3 bases from J, with 8 bases in between. The germline V gene has CDR1 SNHLY and CDR2 FYNNEI. This CDR3 reads CASSRRDTEAFF. Written as DNA, the CDR3 is TGTGCCAGCAGCCGACGGGACACTGAAGCTTTCTTT.

The chain employs TRBV2 and TRBJ2-2, with TRBD1 identical over 7 bases. Germline V gene lookup returns CDR1 SNHLY and CDR2 FYNNEI. V lost 7 bases, J lost 0 bases, and 2 bases stayed unmatched. This CDR3 is built from 14 residues. The CDR3 spells CASKGGANTGELFF. CDR3 nucleotide sequence: TGTGCCAGCAAAGGGGGCGCGAACACCGGGGAGCTGTTTTTT. The complete variable domain, with remaining parts taken from reference TRBV2 and TRBJ2-2, reads EPEVTQTPSHQVTQMGQEVILRCVPISNHLYFYWYRQILGQKVEFLVSFYNNEISEKSEIFDDQFSVERPDGSNFTLKIRSTKLEDSAMYFCASKGGANTGELFFGEGSRLTVL.

This clone was counted between two and nine times. The chain employs TRBV6-2 or TRBV6-3 and TRBJ2-7, with 9 bases aligning to TRBD1. With V trimmed by 4 bases and J by 0 bases, 1 base remained unmatched. The CDR3 is 14 amino acids. CDR1 is MNHEY and CDR2 is SVGEGT in the germline V gene. The CDR3 DNA is TGTGCCAGCAGTTGGACAGGGGACTCCTACGAGCAGTACTTC. It is translated as CASSWTGDSYEQYF.

V and J are TRBV2 and TRBJ2-1, with D perhaps TRBD2 (5 bases). The CDR3 length is 13 residues. Trimming pared 4 bases from V and 6 bases from J, leaving 10 bases between. The germline CDR1 and CDR2 sequences are SNHLY and FYNNEI. CDR3 sequence: CASSGTYSNEQFF. CDR3 DNA: TGTGCCAGCAGTGGGACTTATTCCAATGAGCAGTTCTTC.

This clone was seen once. J is TRBJ1-2 and V is TRBV7-2; tentative D call: TRBD1 (5 bases). This CDR3 has 14 amino acids. In germline, CDR1 is SGHTA, CDR2 FQGNSA. V lost 2 bases, J lost 6 bases, and 13 bases lay in between. In DNA form, the CDR3 reads TGTGCCAGCAGCTTAAGAACAGGAGGAAATGGCTACACCTTC. Translation gives CASSLRTGGNGYTF.

The gene calls are TRBV2 and TRBJ1-2; 7 bases align to TRBD1. The CDR3 is 16 residues long. Germline-derived CDR1 and CDR2 are SNHLY and FYNNEI. J was trimmed by 0 bases and V by 0 bases; bases with no gene match: 4. In nucleotides, the CDR3 is TGTGCCAGCAGTGAAGCGGCAGGGGGAGCTAACTATGGCTACACCTTC. It is translated as CASSEAAGGANYGYTF.

The chain employs TRBV24-1 and TRBJ2-5; D unclear. Per germline, CDR1 KGHDR and CDR2 SFDVKD. V was trimmed by 1 base and J by 1 base, leaving 9 bases between them. This CDR3 comprises 15 residues. The DNA of the CDR3 is TGTGCCACCAGTGATTTCAGCCAGGCCCAAGAGACCCAGTACTTC. Its protein product is CATSDFSQAQETQYF.

The gene calls are TRBV19 and TRBJ2-7, with a tentative D call TRBD1 (6 bases). This CDR3 has 13 amino acids. V was pared by 5 bases and J by 0 bases, with 8 bases between. CDR1 LNHDA and CDR2 SQIVND come from the germline V gene (reference sequence). The CDR3 here is CASSRDISYEQYF. CDR3 DNA sequence: TGTGCCAGTAGTCGGGACATCTCCTACGAGCAGTACTTC.

The gene calls are TRBV28 and TRBJ1-2, with 8 bases identical to TRBD1. The CDR3 is 13 amino acids. In germline, CDR1 is MDHEN, CDR2 SYDVKM. V gave up 5 bases and J gave up 5 bases; unmatched junction bases: 4. CDR3 region: CASSGGQGYGYTF. The CDR3 DNA follows: TGTGCCAGCAGTGGCGGACAGGGTTATGGCTACACCTTC.

This chain uses TRBV2 with TRBJ2-1, with TRBD2 identical over 10 bases. Germline V gene data show CDR1 as SNHLY and CDR2 as FYNNEI. V shed 4 bases, J shed 10 bases, and the junction held 13 bases outside the gene matches. The CDR3 runs 16 residues. The CDR3: CASSAPAGGLPLEQFF. DNA of the CDR3: TGTGCCAGCAGTGCCCCAGCGGGAGGGCTGCCTTTGGAGCAGTTCTTC.

V usage is TRBV3-1 (or the pseudogene TRBV3-2) and J usage is TRBJ2-1; D ambiguous. The germline gives CDR1 LGHDT, CDR2 YNNKEL (reference sequence). Trimming removed 2 bases at V and 4 bases at J, with 15 bases between. The CDR3 has 16 amino acids. The CDR3 protein is CASSQNKGSVYNEQFF. Written as DNA, the CDR3 is TGTGCCAGCAGCCAAAACAAGGGATCGGTTTACAATGAGCAGTTCTTC.

V gene TRBV5-4 combines with J gene TRBJ1-5; weak D call: TRBD1 (5 bases). The CDR3 contains 14 residues. Between the trimmed V and J ends, which lost 3 bases and 3 bases, there was a span of 10 bases. Germline CDR1 SGHNT, CDR2 YYREEE (reference sequence). The CDR3 DNA reads TGTGCCAGCAGCTCGCAGGGTTCCAATCAGCCCCAGCATTTT. Translated, it gives CASSSQGSNQPQHF. Based on the CDR3 plus reference TRBV5-4 and TRBJ1-5, the full variable domain is ETGVTQSPTHLIKTRGQQVTLRCSSQSGHNTVSWYQQALGQGPQFIFQYYREEENGRGNFPPRFSGLQFPNYSSELNVNALELDDSALYLCASSSQGSNQPQHFGDGTRLSIL.

The genes are TRBV28 and TRBJ1-5; D uncertain. The CDR3 spans 16 residues. V dropped 6 bases and J dropped 2 bases, with 17 bases sitting between them. Germline V lookup: CDR1 MDHEN, CDR2 SYDVKM. The CDR3 spells CASSTNSRGGNQPQHF. The CDR3 coding sequence is TGTGCCAGCAGCACAAATAGCCGTGGGGGCAATCAGCCCCAGCATTTT.

CDR3 protein: CASRLGQWDQPQHF. DNA of the CDR3: TGTGCCAGCAGGCTGGGACAGTGGGATCAGCCCCAGCATTTT. The chain uses TRBV2 and TRBJ1-5, with 7 bases aligning to TRBD1. Germline V gives CDR1 SNHLY, CDR2 FYNNEI. Losses at the gene ends were 6 bases for V and 5 bases for J; bases not matched to a gene: 7. The CDR3 consists of 14 residues.

The gene calls are TRBV5-1 and TRBJ1-4; 12 nucleotides align to TRBD1. Germline CDR1 and CDR2: SGHRS and YFSETQ. The CDR3 loop spans 18 amino acids. The trim removed 0 bases at V and 1 base at J, leaving 4 bases unmatched. CDR3 amino acids: CASSLGRDRGLTNEKLFF. The DNA for the CDR3 is TGCGCCAGCAGCTTGGGCCGGGACAGGGGGCTAACTAATGAAAAACTGTTTTTT.

The gene calls are TRBV6-5 and TRBJ2-1; a weak D match, TRBD1 (6 bases). Trimming removed 2 bases from V and 8 bases from J, with 10 bases in between. CDR3 length: 13 amino acids. Germline V gene lookup returns CDR1 MNHEY and CDR2 SVGAGI. The CDR3 DNA follows: TGTGCCAGCAGTTACGGGGGCCGGGATGAGCAGTTCTTC. As protein: CASSYGGRDEQFF.

V usage is TRBV19 and J usage is TRBJ2-5; TRBD2 matches 16 bases. V gave up 5 bases and J gave up 7 bases; unmatched junction bases: 10. This CDR3 spans 17 amino acids. Germline V CDR1 and CDR2: LNHDA, SQIVND (reference sequence). For the CDR3, the DNA is TGTGCCAGTAGTCCGGGACTAGCGGGAGGGCCGGTCCGGACCCAGTACTTC. The encoded protein is CASSPGLAGGPVRTQYF.

This chain uses TRBV3-1 (or the pseudogene TRBV3-2) with TRBJ2-7, with D unresolved. This CDR3 has 14 residues. Looked up from germline, CDR1 is LGHDT and CDR2 is YNNKEL (reference sequence). The V end was cut by 4 bases, the J end by 2 bases, with 12 bases between. DNA of the CDR3: TGTGCCAGCAGCCGTACCTCGGAAACCTACGAGCAGTACTTC. As protein: CASSRTSETYEQYF.

This clone has a single count. The chain is built from TRBV28 and TRBJ1-2; the D is unclear. The CDR3 has 14 residues. Germline-derived CDR1 and CDR2 are MDHEN and SYDVKM. Between the trimmed V and J ends, which lost 5 bases and 2 bases, there was a span of 12 bases. The CDR3 protein is CASSPWYGNYGYTF. The CDR3 bases are TGTGCCAGCAGTCCCTGGTATGGAAACTATGGCTACACCTTC.

This rearrangement joins TRBV30 to TRBJ2-1; D is possibly TRBD1 (5 bases). The CDR3 contains 14 residues. V was cut by 0 bases and J by 7 bases, with 13 bases left in between. CDR1 GTSNPN and CDR2 SVGIG come from the germline V gene (reference sequence). The CDR3 DNA sequence: TGTGCCTGGAGTGTAGGGGTAGGTTCGAATGAGCAGTTCTTC. Residues: CAWSVGVGSNEQFF. The full variable domain, rest sourced from reference TRBV30 and TRBJ2-1, is SQTIHQWPATLVQPVGSPLSLECTVEGTSNPNLYWYRQAAGRGLQLLFYSVGIGQISSEVPQNLSASRPQDRQFILSSKKLLLSDSGFYLCAWSVGVGSNEQFFGPGTRLTVL.

V is TRBV25-1 and J is TRBJ2-7, with 7 bases lining up with TRBD2. This CDR3 region has 13 residues. CDR1 and CDR2 (germline): MGHDK, SYGVNS. V trimming: 1 base; J trimming: 5 bases; junction bases outside the gene matches: 2. The chain's CDR3 is CASSELGGDEQYF. The CDR3 nucleotides read TGTGCCAGCAGTGAATTGGGAGGGGACGAGCAGTACTTC.

This chain joins TRBV12-3 or TRBV12-4 and TRBJ2-1; TRBD2 agrees at 7 bases. V dropped 3 bases and J dropped 13; count of bases not matched to a gene: 6. CDR3 length: 12 amino acids. CDR3 loop: CASSLTGGVQFF. The CDR3 DNA reads as TGTGCCAGCAGTTTGACGGGAGGTGTACAGTTCTTC.

This chain links TRBV2 with TRBJ2-3; 13 bases agree with TRBD2. The CDR3 is 17 residues long. V lost 8 bases and J lost 5; bases outside the gene matches: 13. Germline CDR1 SNHLY, CDR2 FYNNEI. The CDR3 region has the DNA TGTGCCAGCGATGTAGGTATAGGACTAGCGGGAGAAGATACGCAGTATTTT. This encodes CASDVGIGLAGEDTQYF.

This clone came up a few times. The chain recombines TRBV5-5 with TRBJ2-2; 7 bases are shared with TRBD1. J was trimmed by 4 bases and V by 10 bases; bases with no gene match: 13. Per germline, CDR1 SGHKS and CDR2 YYEKEE (reference sequence). The CDR3 consists of 15 residues. The CDR3 nucleotides are TGTGCCTCTGAACCACTGACAGGGAGCACCGGGGAGCTGTTTTTT. It translates to CASEPLTGSTGELFF.

In its sample, this clone was seen once. The chain uses TRBV7-2 and TRBJ1-4; perhaps TRBD1 as D (5 bases). This CDR3 has 16 amino acids. The germline V gene has CDR1 SGHTA and CDR2 FQGNSA. Trimming stripped 5 bases from V and 5 bases from J, with 18 bases between. CDR3 bases: TGTGCCAGCAGCCCAGAATTGGGACGGATAAATGAAAAACTGTTTTTT. Its translation: CASSPELGRINEKLFF.

This clone was seen only a few times. The chain recombines TRBV10-2 with TRBJ2-2, with 9 bases matching TRBD2. V lost 6 bases and J lost 1; bases outside the gene matches: 0. CDR1 and CDR2 (germline): WSHSY, SAAADI. CDR3 length: 14 residues. The CDR3 region is CASRTSGNTGELFF. In DNA, the CDR3 is TGCGCCAGCAGGACTAGCGGGAACACCGGGGAGCTGTTTTTT.

The chain is built from TRBV29-1 and TRBJ1-6; 9 bases agree with TRBD1. The junction had 2 bases not matched to a gene; V was cut back by 5 bases and J by 6 bases. Germline CDR1 SQVTM, CDR2 ANQGSEA. The length of the CDR3 is 13 residues. The CDR3 DNA sequence: TGCAGCGTTCAGGACAGGGGTAATTCACCCCTCCACTTT. Translated, it gives CSVQDRGNSPLHF.